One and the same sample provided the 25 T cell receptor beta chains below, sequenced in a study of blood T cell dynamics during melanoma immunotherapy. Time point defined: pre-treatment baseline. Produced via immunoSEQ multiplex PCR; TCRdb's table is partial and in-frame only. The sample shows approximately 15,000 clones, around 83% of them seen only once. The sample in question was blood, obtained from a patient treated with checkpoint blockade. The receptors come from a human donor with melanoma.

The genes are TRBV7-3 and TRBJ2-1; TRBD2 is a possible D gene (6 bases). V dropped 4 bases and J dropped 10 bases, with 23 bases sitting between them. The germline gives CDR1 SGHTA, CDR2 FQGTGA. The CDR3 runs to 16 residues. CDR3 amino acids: CASSSYSGLGPREQFF. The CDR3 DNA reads TGTGCCAGCAGCTCCTATTCGGGACTTGGACCTCGAGAGCAGTTCTTC.

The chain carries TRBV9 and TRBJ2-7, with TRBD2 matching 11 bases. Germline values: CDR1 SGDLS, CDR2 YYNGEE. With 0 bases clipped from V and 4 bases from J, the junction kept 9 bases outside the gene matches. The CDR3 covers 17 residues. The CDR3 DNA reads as TGTGCCAGCAGCGTAGACCCAACGACTAGCGGGATTTACGAGCAGTACTTC. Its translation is CASSVDPTTSGIYEQYF.

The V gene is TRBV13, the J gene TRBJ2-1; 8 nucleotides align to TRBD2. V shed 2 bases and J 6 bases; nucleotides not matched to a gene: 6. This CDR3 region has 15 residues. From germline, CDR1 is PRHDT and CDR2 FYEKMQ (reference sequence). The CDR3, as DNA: TGTGCCAGCAGCTTATTCGGGAGGGCCGTCAATGAGCAGTTCTTC. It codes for CASSLFGRAVNEQFF.

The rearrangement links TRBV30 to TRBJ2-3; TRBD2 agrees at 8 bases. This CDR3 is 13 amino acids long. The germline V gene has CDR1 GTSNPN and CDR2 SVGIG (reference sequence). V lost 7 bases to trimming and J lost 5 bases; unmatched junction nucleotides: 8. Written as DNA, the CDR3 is TGTGCCTCTACCAGCCTAGCGGGAGATACGCAGTATTTT. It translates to CASTSLAGDTQYF.

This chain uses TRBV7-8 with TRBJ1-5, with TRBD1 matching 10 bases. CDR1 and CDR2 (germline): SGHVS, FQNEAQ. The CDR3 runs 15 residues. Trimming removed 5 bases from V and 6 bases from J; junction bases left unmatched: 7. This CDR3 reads CASSPGTGVIQPQHF. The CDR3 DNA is TGTGCCAGCAGCCCCGGGACAGGGGTAATTCAGCCCCAGCATTTT. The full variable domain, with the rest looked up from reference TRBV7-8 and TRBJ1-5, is GAGVSQSPRYKVAKRGQDVALRCDPISGHVSLFWYQQALGQGPEFLTYFQNEAQLDKSGLPSDRFFAERPEGSVSTLKIQRTQQEDSAVYLCASSPGTGVIQPQHFGDGTRLSIL.

This CDR3 reads CASSARGSSGELFF. In DNA, the CDR3 is TGTGCCAGCAGCGCCAGGGGAAGTAGCGGGGAGCTGTTTTTT. This rearrangement joins TRBV9 to TRBJ2-2; D perhaps matches TRBD1 (6 bases). The CDR3 consists of 14 residues. The germline gives CDR1 SGDLS, CDR2 YYNGEE. The ends were cut back, 3 bases at V and 7 bases at J, with 13 bases in the middle.

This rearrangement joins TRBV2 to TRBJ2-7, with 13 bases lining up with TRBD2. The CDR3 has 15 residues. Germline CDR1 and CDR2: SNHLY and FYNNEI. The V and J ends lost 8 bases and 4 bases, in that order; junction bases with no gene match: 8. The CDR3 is CASQRTSGSIYEQYF. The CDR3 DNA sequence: TGTGCCAGCCAGAGGACTAGCGGGAGTATTTACGAGCAGTACTTC.

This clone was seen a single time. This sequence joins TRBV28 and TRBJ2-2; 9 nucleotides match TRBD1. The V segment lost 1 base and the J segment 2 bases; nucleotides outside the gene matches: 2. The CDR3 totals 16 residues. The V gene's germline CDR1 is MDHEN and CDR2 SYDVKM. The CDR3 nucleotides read TGTGCCAGCAGTTTATTGACAGGGGGTAACACCGGGGAGCTGTTTTTT. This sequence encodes CASSLLTGGNTGELFF.

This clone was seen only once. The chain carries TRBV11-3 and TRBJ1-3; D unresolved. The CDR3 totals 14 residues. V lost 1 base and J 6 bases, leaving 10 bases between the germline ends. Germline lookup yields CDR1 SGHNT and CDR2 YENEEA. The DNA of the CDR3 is TGTGCCAGCAGCTTAGTAGCCCGGGAAAACACCATATATTTT. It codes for CASSLVARENTIYF.

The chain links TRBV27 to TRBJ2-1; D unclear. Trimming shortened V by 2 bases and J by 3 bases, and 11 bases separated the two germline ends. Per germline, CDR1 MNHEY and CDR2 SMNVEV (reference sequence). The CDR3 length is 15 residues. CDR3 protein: CASSLSFSSYNEQFF. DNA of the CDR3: TGTGCCAGCAGTTTAAGTTTTAGCAGCTACAATGAGCAGTTCTTC.

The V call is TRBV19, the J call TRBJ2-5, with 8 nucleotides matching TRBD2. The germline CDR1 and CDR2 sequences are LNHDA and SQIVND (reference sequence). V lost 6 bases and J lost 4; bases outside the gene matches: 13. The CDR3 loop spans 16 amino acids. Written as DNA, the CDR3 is TGTGCCAGTAGCCGTCTGGGGCGGGAGGTAGGAGAGACCCAGTACTTC. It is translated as CASSRLGREVGETQYF.

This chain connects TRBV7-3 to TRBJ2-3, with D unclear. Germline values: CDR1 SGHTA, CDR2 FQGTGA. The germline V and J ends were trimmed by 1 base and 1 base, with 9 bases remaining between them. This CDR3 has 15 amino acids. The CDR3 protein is CASSLNSVGTDTQYF. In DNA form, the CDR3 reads TGTGCCAGCAGCTTAAATAGTGTGGGCACAGATACGCAGTATTTT.

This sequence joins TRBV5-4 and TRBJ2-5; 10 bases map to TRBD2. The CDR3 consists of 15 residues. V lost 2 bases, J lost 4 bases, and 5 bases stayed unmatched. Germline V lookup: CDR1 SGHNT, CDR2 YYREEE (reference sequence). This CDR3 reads CASSLVAGGGETQYF. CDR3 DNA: TGTGCCAGCAGCTTAGTAGCGGGAGGTGGAGAGACCCAGTACTTC.

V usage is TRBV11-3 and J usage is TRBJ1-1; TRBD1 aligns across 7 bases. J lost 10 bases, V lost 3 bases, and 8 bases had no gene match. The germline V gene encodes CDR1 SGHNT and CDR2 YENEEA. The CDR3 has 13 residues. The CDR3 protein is CASSFDRVERAFF. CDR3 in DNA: TGTGCCAGCAGCTTTGACAGGGTGGAGAGAGCTTTCTTT.

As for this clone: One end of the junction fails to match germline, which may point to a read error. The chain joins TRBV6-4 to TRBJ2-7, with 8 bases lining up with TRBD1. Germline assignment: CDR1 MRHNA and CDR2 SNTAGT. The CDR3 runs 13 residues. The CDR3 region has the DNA TGTGCCAGCCCCGCGACAGGGGCGGGTGTGAGAGACTTC. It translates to CASPATGAGVRDF.

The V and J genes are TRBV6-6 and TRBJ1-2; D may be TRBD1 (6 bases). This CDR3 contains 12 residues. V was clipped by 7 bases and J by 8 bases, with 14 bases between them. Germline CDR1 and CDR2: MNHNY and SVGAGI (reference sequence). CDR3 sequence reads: CASTSGAGGYTF. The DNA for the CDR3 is TGTGCCAGCACATCGGGGGCGGGAGGCTACACCTTC.

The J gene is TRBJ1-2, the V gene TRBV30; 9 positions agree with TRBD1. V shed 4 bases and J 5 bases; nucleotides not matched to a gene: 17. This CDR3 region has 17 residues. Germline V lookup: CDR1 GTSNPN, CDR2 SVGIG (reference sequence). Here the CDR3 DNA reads TGTGCCTGGACCCGACCCGGGACAGGGCAAAGCCTTTATGGCTACACCTTC. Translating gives CAWTRPGTGQSLYGYTF.

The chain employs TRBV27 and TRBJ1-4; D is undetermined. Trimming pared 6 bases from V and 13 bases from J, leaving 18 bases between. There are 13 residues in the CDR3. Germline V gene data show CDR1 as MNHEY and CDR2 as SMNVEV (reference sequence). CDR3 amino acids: CASSTVEGSGLFF. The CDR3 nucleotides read TGTGCCAGCAGCACCGTAGAGGGCTCAGGACTGTTTTTT.

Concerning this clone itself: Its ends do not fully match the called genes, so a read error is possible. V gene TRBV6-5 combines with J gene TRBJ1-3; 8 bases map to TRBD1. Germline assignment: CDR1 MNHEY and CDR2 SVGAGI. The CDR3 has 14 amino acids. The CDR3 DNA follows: TGTGCCATCAGTGGGACAGGCTCTGGAAACACCATATATTTT. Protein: CAISGTGSGNTIYF.

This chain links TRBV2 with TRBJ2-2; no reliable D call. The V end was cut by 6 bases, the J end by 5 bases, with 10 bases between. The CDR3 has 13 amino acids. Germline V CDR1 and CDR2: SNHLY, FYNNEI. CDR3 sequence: CASRKTETGELFF. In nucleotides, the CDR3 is TGTGCCAGCAGGAAGACCGAGACCGGGGAGCTGTTTTTT.

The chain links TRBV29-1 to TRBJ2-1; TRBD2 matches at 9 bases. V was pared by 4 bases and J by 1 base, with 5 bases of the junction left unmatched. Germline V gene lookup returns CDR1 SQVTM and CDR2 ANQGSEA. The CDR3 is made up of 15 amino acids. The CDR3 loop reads CSVGSAGGSYNEQFF. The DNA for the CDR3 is TGCAGCGTTGGCTCAGCGGGAGGATCCTACAATGAGCAGTTCTTC.

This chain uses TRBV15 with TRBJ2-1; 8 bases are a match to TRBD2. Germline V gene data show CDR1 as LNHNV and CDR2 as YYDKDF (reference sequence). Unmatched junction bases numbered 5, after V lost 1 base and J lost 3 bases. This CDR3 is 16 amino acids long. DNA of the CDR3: TGTGCCACCAGCAGAGGTAGCGGGACCAACTACAATGAGCAGTTCTTC. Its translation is CATSRGSGTNYNEQFF.

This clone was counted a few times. CDR3 coding DNA: TGTGCCAGCAGCGAACAGACAGGGTGGGACACTGAAGCTTTCTTT. It yields the protein CASSEQTGWDTEAFF. V usage is TRBV9 and J usage is TRBJ1-1; 7 bases map to TRBD1. With V trimmed by 3 bases and J by 3 bases, 8 bases remained unmatched. There are 15 residues in the CDR3. Germline V gene sequence: CDR1 SGDLS, CDR2 YYNGEE.

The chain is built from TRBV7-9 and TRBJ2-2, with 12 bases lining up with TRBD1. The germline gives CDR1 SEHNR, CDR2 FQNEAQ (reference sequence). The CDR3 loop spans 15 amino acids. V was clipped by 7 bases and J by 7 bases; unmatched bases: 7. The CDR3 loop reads CASKPGTGGIGELFF. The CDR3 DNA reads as TGTGCCAGCAAGCCGGGGACAGGGGGCATCGGGGAGCTGTTTTTT.

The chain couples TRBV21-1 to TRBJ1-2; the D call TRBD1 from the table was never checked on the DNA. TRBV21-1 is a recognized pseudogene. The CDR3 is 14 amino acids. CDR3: CASSKGDTNYGYTF. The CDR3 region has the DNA TGTGCCAGCAGCAAAGGGGACACTAACTATGGCTACACCTTC.